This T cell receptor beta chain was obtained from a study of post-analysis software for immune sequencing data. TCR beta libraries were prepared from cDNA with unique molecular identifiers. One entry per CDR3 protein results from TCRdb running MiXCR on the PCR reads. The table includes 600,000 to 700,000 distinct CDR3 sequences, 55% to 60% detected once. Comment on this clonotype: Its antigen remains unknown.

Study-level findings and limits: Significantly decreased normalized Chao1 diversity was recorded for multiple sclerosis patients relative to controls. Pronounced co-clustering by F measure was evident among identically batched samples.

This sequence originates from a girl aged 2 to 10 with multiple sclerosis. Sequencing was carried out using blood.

For the CDR3, the DNA is TGTGCCAGCAGGATGGTCGGACAGGGAGGAAATCAGCCCCAGCATTTT. Amino acids: CASRMVGQGGNQPQHF. The chain recombines TRBV27 with TRBJ1-5; 8 nucleotides line up with TRBD1. Unmatched junction bases numbered 11, after V lost 6 bases and J lost 4 bases. The CDR3 has 16 amino acids. The germline CDR1 and CDR2 sequences are MNHEY and SMNVEV (reference sequence).